This T cell receptor beta chain was recovered during a study of identifying expanded T cells in peripheral blood. During the collection period, no donor immune events like infections were recorded. A note on this clone: This same CDR3 is encoded by further DNA sequences in the sample.

Measured with immunoSEQ multiplex PCR; TCRdb has only the in-frame clones, and not every one. The data show 75,000 to 95,000 clones, 70% to 90% seen once. V was trimmed by 0 bases and J by 5 bases, leaving 4 bases between them. This CDR3 region has 12 residues. Germline CDR1 reads SGHAT; CDR2 reads FQNNGV. The V gene is TRBV11-2, the J gene TRBJ2-5, with D uncertain. The source is a person aged 18 to 75 in good health. Sequences were obtained from blood. The CDR3 sequence: CASSLDRETQYF. In DNA form, the CDR3 reads TGTGCCAGCAGCTTAGATCGGGAGACCCAGTACTTC.